The entry that follows covers one T cell receptor (beta chain) sequence. Its target is not known. TCRdb's table, derived via immunoSEQ multiplex PCR, lists solely in-frame clones and lacks some. The sample carries 110,000 or so clones, around 66% recorded once. The data stem from a study of shared clonotypes between healthy human individuals. The CDR3 consists of 14 residues. Deletions cut 4 bases from V and 5 bases from J, with 12 bases between. Germline CDR1 is MDHEN and CDR2 is SYDVKM. Study-wide findings and caveats: As a rule, naive subsets had a larger estimated richness than memory subsets.

Sequenced: memory CD8+ T cells sorted from blood. Subset noted: CD45RO+ cells pooled with CCR7-negative TemRA cells. The source is a woman in her thirties in good health. The gene calls are TRBV28 and TRBJ1-5; TRBD1 might be the D (5 bases). CDR3 amino acids: CASSSLRGYQPQHF. As DNA, the CDR3 is TGTGCCAGCAGTTCCTTAAGGGGATATCAGCCCCAGCATTTT.